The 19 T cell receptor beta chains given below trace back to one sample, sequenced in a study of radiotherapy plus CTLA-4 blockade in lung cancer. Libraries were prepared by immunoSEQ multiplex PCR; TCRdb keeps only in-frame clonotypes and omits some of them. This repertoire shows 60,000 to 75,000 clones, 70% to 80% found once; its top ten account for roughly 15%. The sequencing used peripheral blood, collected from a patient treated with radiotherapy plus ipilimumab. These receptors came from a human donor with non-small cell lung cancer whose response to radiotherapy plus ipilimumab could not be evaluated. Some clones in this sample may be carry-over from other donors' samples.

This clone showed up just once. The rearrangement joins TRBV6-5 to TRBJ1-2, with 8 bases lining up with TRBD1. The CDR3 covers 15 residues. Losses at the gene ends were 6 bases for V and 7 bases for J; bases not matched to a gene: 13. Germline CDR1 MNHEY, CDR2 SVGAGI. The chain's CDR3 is CASSTRQGILGGYTF. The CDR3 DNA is TGTGCCAGCAGCACAAGACAGGGGATTTTAGGTGGCTACACCTTC.

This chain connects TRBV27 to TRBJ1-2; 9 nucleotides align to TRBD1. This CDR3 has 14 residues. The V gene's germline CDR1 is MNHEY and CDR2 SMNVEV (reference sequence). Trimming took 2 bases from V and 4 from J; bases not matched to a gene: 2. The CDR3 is CASSLGGQGYGYTF. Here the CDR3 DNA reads TGTGCCAGCAGTTTAGGGGGACAGGGCTATGGCTACACCTTC.

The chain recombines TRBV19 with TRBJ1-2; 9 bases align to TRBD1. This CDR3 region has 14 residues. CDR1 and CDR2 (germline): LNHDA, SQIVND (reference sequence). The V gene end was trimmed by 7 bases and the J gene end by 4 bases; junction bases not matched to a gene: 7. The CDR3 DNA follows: TGTGCCAGTAAAAGAGCGACAGGGGGCTATGGCTACACCTTC. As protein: CASKRATGGYGYTF.

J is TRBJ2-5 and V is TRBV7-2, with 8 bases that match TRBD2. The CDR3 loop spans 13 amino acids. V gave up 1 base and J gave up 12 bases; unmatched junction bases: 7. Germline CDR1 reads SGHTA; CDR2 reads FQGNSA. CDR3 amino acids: CASSLDRAGGKYF. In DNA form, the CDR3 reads TGTGCCAGCAGCTTAGATCGGGCGGGGGGAAAGTACTTC. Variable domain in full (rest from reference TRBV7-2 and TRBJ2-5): GAGVSQSPSNKVTEKGKDVELRCDPISGHTALYWYRQSLGQGLEFLIYFQGNSAPDKSGLPSDRFSAERTGGSVSTLTIQRTQQEDSAVYLCASSLDRAGGKYFGPGTRLLVL.

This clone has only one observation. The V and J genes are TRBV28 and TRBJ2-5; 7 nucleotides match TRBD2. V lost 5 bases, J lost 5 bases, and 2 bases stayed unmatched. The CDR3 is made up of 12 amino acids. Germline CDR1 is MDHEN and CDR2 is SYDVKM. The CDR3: CASSGGVETQYF. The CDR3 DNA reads TGTGCCAGCAGTGGGGGGGTCGAGACCCAGTACTTC.

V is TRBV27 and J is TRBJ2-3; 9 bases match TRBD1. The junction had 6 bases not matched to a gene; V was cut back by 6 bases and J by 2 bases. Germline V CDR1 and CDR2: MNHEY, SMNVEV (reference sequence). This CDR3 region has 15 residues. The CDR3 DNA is TGTGCCAGCAGGGTGACAGGGGGGGCCACAGATACGCAGTATTTT. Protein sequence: CASRVTGGATDTQYF.

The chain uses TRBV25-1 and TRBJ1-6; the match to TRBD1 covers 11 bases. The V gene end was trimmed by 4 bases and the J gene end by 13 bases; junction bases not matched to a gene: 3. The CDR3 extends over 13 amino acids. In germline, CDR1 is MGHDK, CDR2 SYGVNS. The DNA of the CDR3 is TGTGCCAGCAGTGCCCGGGACAGGGGGCCCCTCCACTTT. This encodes CASSARDRGPLHF. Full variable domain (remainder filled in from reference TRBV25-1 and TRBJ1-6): EADIYQTPRYLVIGTGKKITLECSQTMGHDKMYWYQQDPGMELHLIHYSYGVNSTEKGDLSSESTVSRIRTEHFPLTLESARPSHTSQYLCASSARDRGPLHFGNGTRLTVT.

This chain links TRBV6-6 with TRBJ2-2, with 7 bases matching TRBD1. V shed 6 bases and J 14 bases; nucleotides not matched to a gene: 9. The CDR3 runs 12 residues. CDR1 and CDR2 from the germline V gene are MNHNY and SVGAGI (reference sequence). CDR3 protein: CASRGGQALLFF. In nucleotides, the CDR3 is TGTGCCAGCAGAGGCGGACAGGCGTTACTGTTTTTT.

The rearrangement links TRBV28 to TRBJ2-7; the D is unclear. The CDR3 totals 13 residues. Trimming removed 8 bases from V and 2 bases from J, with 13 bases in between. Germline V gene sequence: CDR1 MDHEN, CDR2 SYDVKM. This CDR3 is CASVDSLTYEQYF. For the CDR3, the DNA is TGTGCCAGCGTTGACTCTTTGACCTACGAGCAGTACTTC.

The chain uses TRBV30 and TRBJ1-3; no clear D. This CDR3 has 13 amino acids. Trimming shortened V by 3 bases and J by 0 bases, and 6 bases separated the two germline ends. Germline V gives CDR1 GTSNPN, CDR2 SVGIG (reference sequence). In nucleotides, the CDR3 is TGTGCCTGGAGCACAAACTCTGGAAACACCATATATTTT. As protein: CAWSTNSGNTIYF.

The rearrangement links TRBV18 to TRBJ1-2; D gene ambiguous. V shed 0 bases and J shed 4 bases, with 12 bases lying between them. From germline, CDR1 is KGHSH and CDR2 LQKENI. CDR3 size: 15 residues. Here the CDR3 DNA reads TGTGCCAGCTCACCACCCAGCCTAGCGGGCTATGGCTACACCTTC. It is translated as CASSPPSLAGYGYTF. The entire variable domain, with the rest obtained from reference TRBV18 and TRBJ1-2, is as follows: NAGVMQNPRHLVRRRGQEARLRCSPMKGHSHVYWYRQLPEEGLKFMVYLQKENIIDESGMPKERFSAEFPKEGPSILRIQQVVRGDSAAYFCASSPPSLAGYGYTFGSGTRLTVV.

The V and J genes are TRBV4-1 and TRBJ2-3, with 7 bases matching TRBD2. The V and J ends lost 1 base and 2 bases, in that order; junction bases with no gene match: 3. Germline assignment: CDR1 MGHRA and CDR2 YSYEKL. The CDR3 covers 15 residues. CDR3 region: CASSQGRDYTDTQYF. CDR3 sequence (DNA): TGCGCCAGCAGCCAAGGCAGGGACTACACAGATACGCAGTATTTT.

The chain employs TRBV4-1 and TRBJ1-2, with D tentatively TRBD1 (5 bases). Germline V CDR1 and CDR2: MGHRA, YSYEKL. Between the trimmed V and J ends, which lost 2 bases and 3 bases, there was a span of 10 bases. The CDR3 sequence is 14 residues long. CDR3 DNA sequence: TGCGCCAGCAGCCAAAGCGGGACCCACTATGGCTACACCTTC. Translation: CASSQSGTHYGYTF.

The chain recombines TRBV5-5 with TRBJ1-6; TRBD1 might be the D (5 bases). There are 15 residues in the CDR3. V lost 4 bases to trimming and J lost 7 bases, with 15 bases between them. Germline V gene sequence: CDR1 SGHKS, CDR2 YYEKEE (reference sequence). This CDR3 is CASSLAGLRNSPLHF. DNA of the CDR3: TGTGCCAGCAGCCTCGCGGGACTTAGGAATTCACCCCTCCACTTT. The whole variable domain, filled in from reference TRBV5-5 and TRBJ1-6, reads DAGVTQSPTHLIKTRGQQVTLRCSPISGHKSVSWYQQVLGQGPQFIFQYYEKEERGRGNFPDRFSARQFPNYSSELNVNALLLGDSALYLCASSLAGLRNSPLHFGNGTRLTVT.

The chain's CDR3 is CASSTRTGIGNQPQHF. CDR3 DNA sequence: TGTGCCAGCAGTACGAGGACAGGGATTGGCAATCAGCCCCAGCATTTT. The V and J genes are TRBV28 and TRBJ1-5; 8 nucleotides line up with TRBD1. Germline lookup yields CDR1 MDHEN and CDR2 SYDVKM. CDR3 length: 16 residues. The junction had 8 bases not matched to a gene; V was cut back by 5 bases and J by 2 bases.

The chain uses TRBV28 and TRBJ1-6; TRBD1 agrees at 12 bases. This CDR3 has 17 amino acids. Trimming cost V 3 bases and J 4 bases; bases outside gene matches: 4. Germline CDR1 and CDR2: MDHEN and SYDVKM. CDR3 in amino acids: CASSLGTGGGYNSPLHF. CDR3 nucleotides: TGTGCCAGCAGTTTGGGGACAGGGGGCGGTTATAATTCACCCCTCCACTTT.

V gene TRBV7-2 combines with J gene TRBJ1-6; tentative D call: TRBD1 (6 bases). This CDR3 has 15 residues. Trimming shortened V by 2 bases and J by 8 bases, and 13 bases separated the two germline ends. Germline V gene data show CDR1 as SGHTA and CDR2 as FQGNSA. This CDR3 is CASSLIRAGDSPLHF. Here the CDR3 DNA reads TGTGCCAGCAGCTTAATTAGGGCAGGGGATTCACCCCTCCACTTT.

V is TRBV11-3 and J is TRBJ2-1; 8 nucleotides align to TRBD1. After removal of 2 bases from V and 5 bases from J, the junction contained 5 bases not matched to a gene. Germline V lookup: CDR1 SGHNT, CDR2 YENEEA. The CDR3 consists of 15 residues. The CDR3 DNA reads TGTGCCAGCAGCTTACAGGGGGCATGGAACAATGAGCAGTTCTTC. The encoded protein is CASSLQGAWNNEQFF.

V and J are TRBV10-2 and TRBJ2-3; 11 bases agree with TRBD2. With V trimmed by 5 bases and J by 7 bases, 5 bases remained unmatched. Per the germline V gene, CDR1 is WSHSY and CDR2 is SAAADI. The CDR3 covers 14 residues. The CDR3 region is CASSLASGGYTQYF. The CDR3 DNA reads TGCGCCAGCAGTCTCGCTAGCGGGGGGTATACGCAGTATTTT.